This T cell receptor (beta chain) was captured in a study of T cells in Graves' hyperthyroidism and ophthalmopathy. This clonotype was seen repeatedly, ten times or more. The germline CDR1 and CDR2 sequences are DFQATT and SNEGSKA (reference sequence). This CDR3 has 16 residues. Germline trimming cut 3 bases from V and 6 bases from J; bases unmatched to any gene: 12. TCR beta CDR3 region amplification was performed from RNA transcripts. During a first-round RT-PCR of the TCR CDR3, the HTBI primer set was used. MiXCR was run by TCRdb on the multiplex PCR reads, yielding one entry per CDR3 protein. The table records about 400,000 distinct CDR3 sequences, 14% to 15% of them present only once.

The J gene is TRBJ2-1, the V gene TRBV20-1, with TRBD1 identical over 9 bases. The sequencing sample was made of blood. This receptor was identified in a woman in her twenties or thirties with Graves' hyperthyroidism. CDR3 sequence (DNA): TGCAGTGCTAGGCCAAGCCGGGACAGGGTTTCCAATGAGCAGTTCTTC. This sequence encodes CSARPSRDRVSNEQFF.